One sample yielded the 3 T cell receptor beta chains listed below, sequenced in a study of blood T cell repertoires in COVID-19. Sequencing used immunoSEQ multiplex PCR; TCRdb keeps in-frame clones, though not all of them. The sample shows over 200,000 clones, approximately 86% of them seen only once. The sequencing input was PBMCs or T cells enriched from blood (not recorded which). The origin of the receptors is a man younger than 35 with acute COVID-19.

This chain uses TRBV11-3 with TRBJ2-7, with 7 nucleotides matching TRBD2. The CDR3 runs to 15 residues. The V and J ends lost 4 bases and 3 bases, in that order; junction bases with no gene match: 9. CDR1 and CDR2 (germline): SGHNT, YENEEA. The CDR3, as DNA: TGTGCCAGCAGCTCCGGGGATAGCGGGCACTACGAGCAGTACTTC. It encodes CASSSGDSGHYEQYF.

This chain uses TRBV23-1 with TRBJ2-3, with 13 bases fitting TRBD2. TRBV23-1 is known as an ORF, though its function is uncertain. Trimming took 1 base from V and 1 from J; bases not matched to a gene: 23. The CDR3 runs to 24 residues. CDR3 DNA sequence: TGCGCCAGCAGTCAATTGGCCAACCCCAGTACTAGCGGGAGGGTTTTCTTTGGCACAGATACGCAGTATTTT. Amino acids: CASSQLANPSTSGRVFFGTDTQYF.

This sequence joins TRBV3-1 (or the pseudogene TRBV3-2) and TRBJ2-1; TRBD2 matches 7 bases. CDR3 length: 16 residues. Germline CDR1 is LGHDT and CDR2 is YNNKEL (reference sequence). Germline trimming cut 0 bases from V and 10 bases from J; bases unmatched to any gene: 12. CDR3 DNA: TGTGCCAGCAGCCAAGATTACCTAAGGGGACTACCCGAGCAGTTCTTC. As protein: CASSQDYLRGLPEQFF.